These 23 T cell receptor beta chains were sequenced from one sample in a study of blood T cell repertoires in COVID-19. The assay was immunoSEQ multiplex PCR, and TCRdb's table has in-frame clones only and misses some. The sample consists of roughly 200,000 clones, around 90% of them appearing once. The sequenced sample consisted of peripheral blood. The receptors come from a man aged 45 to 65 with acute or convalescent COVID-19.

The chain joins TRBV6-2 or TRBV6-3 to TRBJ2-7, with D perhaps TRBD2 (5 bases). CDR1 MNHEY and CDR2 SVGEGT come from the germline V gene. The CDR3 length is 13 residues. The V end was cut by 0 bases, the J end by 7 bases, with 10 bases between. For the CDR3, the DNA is TGTGCCAGCAGTTACTCGGAGGCGCGGGAGCAGTACGTC. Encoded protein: CASSYSEAREQYV.

This chain's CDR3 is CASRPSSGNTIYF. In DNA, the CDR3 is TGTGCCAGCAGGCCCTCGAGTGGAAACACCATATATTTT. The chain joins TRBV6-5 to TRBJ1-3; D call uncertain. V was trimmed by 6 bases and J by 3 bases, leaving 9 bases between them. Germline CDR1 MNHEY, CDR2 SVGAGI. The CDR3 has 13 amino acids.

This chain's CDR3 is CASSLAGMSEKLFF. CDR3 bases: TGTGCCAGCAGCTTAGCGGGCATGAGTGAAAAACTGTTTTTT. The chain carries TRBV7-9 and TRBJ1-4; D gene uncertain. The CDR3 runs 14 residues. Germline V CDR1 and CDR2: SEHNR, FQNEAQ (reference sequence). The germline V and J ends were trimmed by 0 bases and 7 bases, with 9 bases remaining between them.

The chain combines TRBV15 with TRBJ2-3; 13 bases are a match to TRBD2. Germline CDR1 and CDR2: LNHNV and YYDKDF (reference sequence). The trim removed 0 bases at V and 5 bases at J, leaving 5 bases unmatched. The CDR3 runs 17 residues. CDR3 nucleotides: TGTGCCACCAGCAGAGAAGGACTAGCGGGAGAGGGAGATACGCAGTATTTT. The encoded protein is CATSREGLAGEGDTQYF.

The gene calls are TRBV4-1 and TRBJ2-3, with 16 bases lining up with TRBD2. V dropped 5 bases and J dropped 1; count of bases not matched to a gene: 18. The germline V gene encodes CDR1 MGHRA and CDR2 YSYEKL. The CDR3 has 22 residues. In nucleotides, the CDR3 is TGCGCCAGCAGCACGAAACCACTACGTGGGACTAGCGGGGGGGGTGGCACAGATACGCAGTATTTT. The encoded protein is CASSTKPLRGTSGGGGTDTQYF.

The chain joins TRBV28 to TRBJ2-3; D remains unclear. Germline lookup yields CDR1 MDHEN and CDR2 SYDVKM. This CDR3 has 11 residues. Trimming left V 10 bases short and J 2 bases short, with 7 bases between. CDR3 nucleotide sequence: TGTGCCATCCAGAACACAGATACGCAGTATTTT. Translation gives CAIQNTDTQYF.

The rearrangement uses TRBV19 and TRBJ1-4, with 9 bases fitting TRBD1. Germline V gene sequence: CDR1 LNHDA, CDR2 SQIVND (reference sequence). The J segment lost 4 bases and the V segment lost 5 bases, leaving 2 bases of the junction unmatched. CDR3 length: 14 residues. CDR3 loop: CASSPGQGNEKLFF. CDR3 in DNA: TGTGCCAGTAGTCCGGGACAGGGTAATGAAAAACTGTTTTTT.

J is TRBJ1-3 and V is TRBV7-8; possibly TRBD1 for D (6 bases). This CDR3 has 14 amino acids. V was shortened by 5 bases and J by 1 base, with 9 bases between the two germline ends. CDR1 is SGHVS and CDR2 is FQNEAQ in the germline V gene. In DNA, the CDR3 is TGTGCCAGCAGCCAGACAGGATCTGGAAACACCATATATTTT. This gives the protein CASSQTGSGNTIYF.

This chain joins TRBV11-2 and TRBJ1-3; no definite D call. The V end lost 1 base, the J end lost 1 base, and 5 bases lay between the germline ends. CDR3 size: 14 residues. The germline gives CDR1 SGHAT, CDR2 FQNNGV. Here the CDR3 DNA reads TGTGCCAGCAGCTTAGGAGGGTCTGGAAACACCATATATTTT. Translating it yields CASSLGGSGNTIYF.

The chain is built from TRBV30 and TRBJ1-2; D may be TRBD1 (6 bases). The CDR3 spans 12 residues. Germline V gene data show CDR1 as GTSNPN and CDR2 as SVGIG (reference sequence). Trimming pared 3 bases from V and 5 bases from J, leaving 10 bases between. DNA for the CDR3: TGTGCCTGGAGCGAACAGGGATATGGCTACACCTTC. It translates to CAWSEQGYGYTF.

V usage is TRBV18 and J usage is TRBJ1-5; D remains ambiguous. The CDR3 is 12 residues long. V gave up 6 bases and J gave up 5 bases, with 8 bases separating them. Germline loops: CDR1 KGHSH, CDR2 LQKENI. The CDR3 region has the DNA TGTGCCAGCTCCGGTTTTGATCAGCCCCAGCATTTT. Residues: CASSGFDQPQHF.

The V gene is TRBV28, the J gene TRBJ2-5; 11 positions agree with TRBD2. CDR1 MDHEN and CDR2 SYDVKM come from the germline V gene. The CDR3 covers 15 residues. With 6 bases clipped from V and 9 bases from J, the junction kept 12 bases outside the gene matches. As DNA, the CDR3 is TGTGCCAGCAGCTCCCTAGCGGGGGGCCTGGGGGCCCAGTACTTC. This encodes CASSSLAGGLGAQYF.

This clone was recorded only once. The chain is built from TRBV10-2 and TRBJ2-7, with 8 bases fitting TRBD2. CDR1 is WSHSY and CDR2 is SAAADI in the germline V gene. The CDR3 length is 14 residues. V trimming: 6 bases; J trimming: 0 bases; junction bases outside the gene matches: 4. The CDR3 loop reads CASRLLADSYEQYF. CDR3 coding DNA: TGCGCCAGCAGACTACTAGCGGACTCCTACGAGCAGTACTTC.

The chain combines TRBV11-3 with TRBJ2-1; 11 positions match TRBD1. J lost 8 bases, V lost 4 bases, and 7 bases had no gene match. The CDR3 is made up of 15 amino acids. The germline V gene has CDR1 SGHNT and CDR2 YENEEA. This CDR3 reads CASSSWTGGKDEQFF. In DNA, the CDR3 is TGTGCCAGCAGCTCTTGGACAGGGGGCAAAGATGAGCAGTTCTTC.

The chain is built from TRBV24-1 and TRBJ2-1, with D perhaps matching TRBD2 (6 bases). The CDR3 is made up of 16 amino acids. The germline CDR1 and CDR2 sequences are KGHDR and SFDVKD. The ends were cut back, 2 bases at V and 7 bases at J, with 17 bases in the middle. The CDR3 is CATSDSRDSRFNEQFF. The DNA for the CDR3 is TGTGCCACCAGTGATTCGCGGGACTCCCGCTTTAATGAGCAGTTCTTC.

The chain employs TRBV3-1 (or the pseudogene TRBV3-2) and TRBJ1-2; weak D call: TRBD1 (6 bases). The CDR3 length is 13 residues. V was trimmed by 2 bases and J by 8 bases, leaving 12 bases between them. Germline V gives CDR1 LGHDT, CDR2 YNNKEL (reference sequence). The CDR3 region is CASSQREGVGYTF. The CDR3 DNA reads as TGTGCCAGCAGCCAAAGGGAGGGGGTCGGCTACACCTTC.

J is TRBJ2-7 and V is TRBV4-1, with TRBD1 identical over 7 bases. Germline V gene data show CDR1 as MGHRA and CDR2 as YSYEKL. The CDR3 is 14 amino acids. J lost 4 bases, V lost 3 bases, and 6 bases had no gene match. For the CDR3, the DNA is TGCGCCAGCAGCCAGGCGAGACAGGGATACGAGCAGTACTTC. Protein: CASSQARQGYEQYF.

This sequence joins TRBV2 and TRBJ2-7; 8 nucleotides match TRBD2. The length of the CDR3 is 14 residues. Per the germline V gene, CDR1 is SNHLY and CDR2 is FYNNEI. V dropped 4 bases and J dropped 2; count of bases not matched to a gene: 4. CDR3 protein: CASSVPAGAYEQYF. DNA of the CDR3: TGTGCCAGCAGTGTTCCAGCGGGAGCCTACGAGCAGTACTTC.

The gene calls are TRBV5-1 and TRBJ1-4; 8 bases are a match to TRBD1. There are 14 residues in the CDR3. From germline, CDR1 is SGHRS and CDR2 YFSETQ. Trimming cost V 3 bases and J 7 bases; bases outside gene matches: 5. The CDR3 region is CASSSDRESEKLFF. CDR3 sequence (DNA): TGCGCCAGCAGCTCGGACAGGGAGAGTGAAAAACTGTTTTTT.

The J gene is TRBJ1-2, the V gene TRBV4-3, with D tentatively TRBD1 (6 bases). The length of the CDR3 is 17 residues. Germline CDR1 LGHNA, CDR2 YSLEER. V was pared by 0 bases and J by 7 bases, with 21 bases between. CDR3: CASSQDTDVGGRGGYTF. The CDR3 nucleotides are TGCGCCAGCAGCCAAGATACCGATGTGGGGGGGCGCGGTGGCTACACCTTC.

The CDR3 DNA reads as TGCGCCAGCAGCTTCGACAGGGACTCCTACGAGCAGTACTTC. It encodes CASSFDRDSYEQYF. The rearrangement uses TRBV5-1 and TRBJ2-7; 7 positions match TRBD1. This CDR3 comprises 14 residues. Germline CDR1 reads SGHRS; CDR2 reads YFSETQ. Germline trimming cut 2 bases from V and 0 bases from J; bases unmatched to any gene: 2.

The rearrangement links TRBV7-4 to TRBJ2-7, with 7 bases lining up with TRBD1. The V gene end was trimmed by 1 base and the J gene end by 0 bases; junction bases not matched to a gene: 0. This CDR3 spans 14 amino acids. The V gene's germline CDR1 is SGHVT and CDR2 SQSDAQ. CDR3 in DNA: TGTGCCAGCAGCTTAGACAGGGGCTCCTACGAGCAGTACTTC. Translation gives CASSLDRGSYEQYF.

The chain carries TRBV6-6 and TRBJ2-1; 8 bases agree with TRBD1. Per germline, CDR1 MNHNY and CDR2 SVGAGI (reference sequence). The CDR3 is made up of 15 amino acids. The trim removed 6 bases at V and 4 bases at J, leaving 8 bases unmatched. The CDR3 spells CASRDPGQGYNEQFF. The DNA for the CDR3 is TGTGCCAGCAGGGACCCAGGACAGGGTTACAATGAGCAGTTCTTC.